The 19 T cell receptor beta chains below all came from one sample that was sequenced in a study of OX40 agonist ivuxolimab in advanced cancers. Repertoires were generated with immunoSEQ multiplex PCR, while TCRdb's copy carries only in-frame clones and drops some. The data show 15,000 to 20,000 clones, approximately 90% seen once. Source: CD4+ or CD8+ T cells sorted from blood, taken in a trial of the OX40 agonist ivuxolimab. Source of these receptors: an adult with an advanced solid tumor such as melanoma, head and neck, liver or kidney cancer.

The DNA for the CDR3 is TGTGCCAGCACGCCCTTGGGAGGGATATACTACAATGAGCAGTTCTTC. This codes for CASTPLGGIYYNEQFF. This chain joins TRBV27 and TRBJ2-1; TRBD2 matches at 7 bases. The CDR3 has 16 amino acids. J gave up 3 bases and V 7 bases, and 12 bases lay outside the gene matches. The germline CDR1 and CDR2 sequences are MNHEY and SMNVEV (reference sequence).

V usage is TRBV13 and J usage is TRBJ1-1; 8 nucleotides align to TRBD1. The CDR3 consists of 15 residues. J was trimmed by 4 bases and V by 4 bases; bases with no gene match: 8. Germline assignment: CDR1 PRHDT and CDR2 FYEKMQ (reference sequence). The CDR3 reads CASSSPWTGSTEAFF. The CDR3 DNA reads as TGTGCCAGCAGCTCCCCCTGGACAGGGAGCACTGAAGCTTTCTTT.

This clone is medium-sized by share. The rearrangement uses TRBV30 and TRBJ1-2; TRBD1 might be the D (6 bases). Germline-derived CDR1 and CDR2 are GTSNPN and SVGIG (reference sequence). Between the trimmed V and J ends, which lost 1 base and 5 bases, there was a span of 14 bases. This CDR3 is built from 14 residues. CDR3 sequence (DNA): TGTGCCTGGAGTGCGCAGGGGTTAGGGTATGGCTACACCTTC. Translating gives CAWSAQGLGYGYTF.

The rearrangement links TRBV7-3 to TRBJ2-1, with D possibly being TRBD2 (6 bases). The V end was cut by 2 bases, the J end by 0 bases, with 11 bases between. Looked up from germline, CDR1 is SGHTA and CDR2 is FQGTGA. The CDR3 spans 16 residues. CDR3 nucleotides: TGTGCCAGCAGCTTAGGGACCGGGAGCTCCTACAATGAGCAGTTCTTC. Amino acid sequence: CASSLGTGSSYNEQFF.

This sequence joins TRBV7-9 and TRBJ2-7; no firm D call. CDR1 and CDR2 (germline): SEHNR, FQNEAQ (reference sequence). This CDR3 has 13 residues. V lost 3 bases and J 7 bases, leaving 13 bases between the germline ends. CDR3 DNA: TGTGCCAGCAGCTTTGGTGAGCGTTGGGAGCAGTACTTC. It translates to CASSFGERWEQYF.

The V gene is TRBV29-1, the J gene TRBJ2-7, with D possibly being TRBD2 (5 bases). Trimming shortened V by 7 bases and J by 5 bases, and 18 bases separated the two germline ends. The CDR3 has 13 residues. CDR1 and CDR2 (germline): SQVTM, ANQGSEA. The CDR3 spells CSAIATTRNEQYF. The DNA for the CDR3 is TGCAGCGCCATAGCGACCACCCGGAACGAGCAGTACTTC.

The chain joins TRBV14 to TRBJ1-2; maybe TRBD1 (5 bases). V lost 5 bases and J lost 3, with 13 bases in between. This CDR3 region has 14 residues. Germline V gene sequence: CDR1 SGHDN, CDR2 FVKESK. The CDR3: CASSFALTDYGYTF. In DNA, the CDR3 is TGTGCCAGCAGCTTTGCCCTGACAGACTATGGCTACACCTTC.

This sequence joins TRBV27 and TRBJ2-3; no reliable D call. This CDR3 spans 15 amino acids. The germline V gene has CDR1 MNHEY and CDR2 SMNVEV (reference sequence). V lost 0 bases and J 6 bases, leaving 13 bases between the germline ends. CDR3 DNA sequence: TGTGCCAGCAGTTTATCTCCCGCCCTACTGGATACGCAGTATTTT. Protein: CASSLSPALLDTQYF.

The chain has TRBV4-1 and TRBJ2-3; maybe TRBD1 (5 bases). Germline loops: CDR1 MGHRA, CDR2 YSYEKL. This CDR3 spans 14 amino acids. Trimming removed 3 bases at V and 7 bases at J, with 14 bases between. The CDR3: CASSHPLKGYTQYF. The CDR3 DNA is TGCGCCAGCAGCCATCCCTTGAAGGGGTATACGCAGTATTTT.

The chain combines TRBV19 with TRBJ1-1, with 8 bases matching TRBD1. V dropped 5 bases and J dropped 3; count of bases not matched to a gene: 2. The length of the CDR3 is 13 residues. CDR1 and CDR2 from the germline V gene are LNHDA and SQIVND (reference sequence). The CDR3, as DNA: TGTGCCAGTAGTGGGACAGGCTACACTGAAGCTTTCTTT. This translates into CASSGTGYTEAFF.

V is TRBV27 and J is TRBJ2-1, with D unresolved. The V end was cut by 3 bases, the J end by 4 bases, with 7 bases between. The CDR3 loop spans 13 amino acids. Germline CDR1 MNHEY, CDR2 SMNVEV (reference sequence). CDR3 region: CASSFSPYNEQFF. The CDR3 DNA sequence: TGTGCCAGCAGTTTTTCACCGTACAATGAGCAGTTCTTC.

The chain carries TRBV7-8 and TRBJ1-2; 8 bases map to TRBD1. The J segment lost 4 bases and the V segment lost 6 bases, leaving 13 bases of the junction unmatched. The CDR3 has 16 residues. Germline assignment: CDR1 SGHVS and CDR2 FQNEAQ. DNA of the CDR3: TGTGCCAGCAGATTGAGTCCAGGGGGCGCGAGCTATGGCTACACCTTC. Its translation is CASRLSPGGASYGYTF.

This clone was counted a single time. The chain joins TRBV4-1 to TRBJ2-7; TRBD2 might be the D (6 bases). The CDR3 has 15 residues. CDR1 and CDR2 (germline): MGHRA, YSYEKL. Trimming removed 3 bases from V and 4 bases from J, with 16 bases in between. The CDR3 loop reads CASSHPGTAVYEQYF. DNA for the CDR3: TGCGCCAGCAGCCATCCCGGGACTGCCGTTTACGAGCAGTACTTC.

The rearrangement links TRBV5-1 to TRBJ1-2, with 7 nucleotides matching TRBD1. Germline V CDR1 and CDR2: SGHRS, YFSETQ. The CDR3 has 16 residues. V was clipped by 0 bases and J by 8 bases; unmatched bases: 13. The CDR3 sequence is CASSLASTGRIWGYTF. Written as DNA, the CDR3 is TGCGCCAGCAGCTTGGCATCGACAGGGAGGATATGGGGCTACACCTTC.

The chain links TRBV12-5 to TRBJ2-2, with 9 bases aligning to TRBD1. Per germline, CDR1 LGHNT and CDR2 FRNRAP. V gave up 10 bases and J gave up 5 bases; unmatched junction bases: 8. The CDR3 spans 14 residues. CDR3 sequence reads: CATRTGVSTGELFF. The CDR3 nucleotides read TGTGCTACTAGGACAGGGGTGAGTACCGGGGAGCTGTTTTTT. The whole variable domain, remainder taken from reference TRBV12-5 and TRBJ2-2, is DARVTQTPRHKVTEMGQEVTMRCQPILGHNTVFWYRQTMMQGLELLAYFRNRAPLDDSGMPKDRFSAEMPDATLATLKIQPSEPRDSAVYFCATRTGVSTGELFFGEGSRLTVL.

This clone was observed a single time. V is TRBV27 and J is TRBJ1-5; the D gene is possibly TRBD1 (6 bases). The CDR3 totals 14 residues. Looked up from germline, CDR1 is MNHEY and CDR2 is SMNVEV (reference sequence). V lost 6 bases to trimming and J lost 0 bases, with 9 bases between them. The CDR3 reads CASRKGGSNQPQHF. The DNA for the CDR3 is TGTGCCAGCAGAAAAGGGGGTAGCAATCAGCCCCAGCATTTT.

The rearrangement uses TRBV2 and TRBJ1-2; 10 bases are a match to TRBD1. Germline values: CDR1 SNHLY, CDR2 FYNNEI. V was clipped by 10 bases and J by 4 bases; unmatched bases: 6. This CDR3 contains 13 residues. CDR3 DNA: TGTGCCACTGGGACAGGGGCAGTCTATGGCTACACCTTC. Its translation is CATGTGAVYGYTF.

The rearrangement links TRBV7-9 to TRBJ2-7; 7 positions match TRBD2. With 3 bases clipped from V and 4 bases from J, the junction kept 9 bases outside the gene matches. Germline assignment: CDR1 SEHNR and CDR2 FQNEAQ (reference sequence). The CDR3 is 15 residues long. The CDR3 nucleotides are TGTGCCAGCAGCTTTGCTAGCGGCTCTTTTTACGAGCAGTACTTC. Translation: CASSFASGSFYEQYF.

The V gene is TRBV7-2, the J gene TRBJ1-3; tentative D call: TRBD1 (6 bases). Germline CDR1 is SGHTA and CDR2 is FQGNSA. V lost 8 bases and J 3 bases, leaving 23 bases between the germline ends. This CDR3 has 17 amino acids. CDR3 protein: CASGYLFRGGHGNTIYF. The CDR3 region has the DNA TGTGCCAGCGGGTACCTCTTTAGGGGGGGGCATGGAAACACCATATATTTT.